The 29 T cell receptor beta chains below come from one sample, sequenced in a study of cytotoxic CD8 clonotypes in ibrutinib-treated CLL. Clones were read by immunoSEQ multiplex PCR, and TCRdb kept only the in-frame ones, dropping some. The sample lists roughly 150,000 clones, 70% to 90% occurring once. The material was PBMCs, obtained at disease progression, from a patient treated with ibrutinib. The source is a human donor with chronic lymphocytic leukemia.

V is TRBV11-3 and J is TRBJ2-1, with 9 bases fitting TRBD2. The CDR3 is 15 amino acids. Germline CDR1 SGHNT, CDR2 YENEEA. Trimming at V came to 10 bases and at J to 0 bases, leaving 7 bases not matched to a gene. The CDR3 nucleotides read TGTGCCACCTCTGCGGGAGGGAGCTCCTACAATGAGCAGTTCTTC. Its translation: CATSAGGSSYNEQFF.

The rearrangement links TRBV7-9 to TRBJ2-1; 8 bases match TRBD1. CDR1 and CDR2 from the germline V gene are SEHNR and FQNEAQ (reference sequence). Trimming at V came to 5 bases and at J to 8 bases, leaving 5 bases not matched to a gene. The CDR3 length is 13 residues. The CDR3 is CASSTPQGDEQFF. Written as DNA, the CDR3 is TGTGCCAGCAGCACGCCACAGGGGGATGAGCAGTTCTTC.

V usage is TRBV5-1 and J usage is TRBJ2-5; no reliable D call. The germline CDR1 and CDR2 sequences are SGHRS and YFSETQ. Trimming cost V 6 bases and J 5 bases, with 17 bases left between them. The CDR3 loop spans 14 amino acids. CDR3 DNA sequence: TGCGCCAGCAAATTATTCGAGAGATTGGAGACCCAGTACTTC. Protein product: CASKLFERLETQYF.

The chain carries TRBV10-3 and TRBJ2-1; D ambiguous. The V end lost 1 base, the J end lost 6 bases, and 7 bases lay between the germline ends. Germline V gene lookup returns CDR1 ENHRY and CDR2 SYGVKD. The CDR3 spans 13 residues. CDR3 sequence (DNA): TGTGCCATCAGTGAGTGGCTGGCCAATGAGCAGTTCTTC. As protein: CAISEWLANEQFF.

V gene TRBV27 combines with J gene TRBJ1-4; no reliable D call. The germline gives CDR1 MNHEY, CDR2 SMNVEV (reference sequence). V gave up 4 bases and J gave up 6 bases, with 15 bases separating them. The CDR3 totals 15 residues. The CDR3 loop reads CASSSNSLGDEKLFF. CDR3 DNA sequence: TGTGCCAGCAGTTCAAACAGTCTCGGGGATGAAAAACTGTTTTTT.

In this sample, this clone turned up a few times. The V and J genes are TRBV11-2 and TRBJ1-2; the match to TRBD1 covers 10 bases. V dropped 6 bases and J dropped 8; count of bases not matched to a gene: 6. The CDR3 is made up of 13 amino acids. Germline CDR1 is SGHAT and CDR2 is FQNNGV. CDR3 DNA sequence: TGTGCCAGCAGGCGGACAGGGGGAGGCGGCTACACCTTC. Protein: CASRRTGGGGYTF.

The chain combines TRBV27 with TRBJ2-7, with D possibly matching TRBD2 (5 bases). Trimming took 5 bases from V and 0 from J, leaving 17 bases between them. The CDR3 sequence is 16 residues long. Germline values: CDR1 MNHEY, CDR2 SMNVEV (reference sequence). The CDR3 reads CASSPQSSFSSYEQYF. The CDR3 nucleotides are TGTGCCAGCAGTCCCCAATCTAGCTTCAGCTCCTACGAGCAGTACTTC.

V gene TRBV5-1 combines with J gene TRBJ2-2, with 9 bases that match TRBD2. This CDR3 region has 15 residues. Trimming at V came to 2 bases and at J to 4 bases, leaving 3 bases not matched to a gene. Germline CDR1 reads SGHRS; CDR2 reads YFSETQ. The CDR3 nucleotides are TGCGCCAGCAGCTTAGCGGGGGGCAGCACCGGGGAGCTGTTTTTT. It yields the protein CASSLAGGSTGELFF.

The V gene is TRBV21-1, the J gene TRBJ2-5; whether TRBD1, the table's D call, matches the DNA was not checked. TRBV21-1 is a documented pseudogene. This CDR3 contains 14 residues. CDR3 in amino acids: CASSTSGDRETQYF. CDR3 sequence (DNA): TGTGCCAGCAGCACCTCAGGGGATCGAGAGACCCAGTACTTC.

The V and J genes are TRBV29-1 and TRBJ1-1; D remains unclear. Germline loops: CDR1 SQVTM, CDR2 ANQGSEA. This CDR3 spans 14 amino acids. The V end was cut by 4 bases, the J end by 1 base, with 13 bases between. The CDR3 sequence: CSVGSGQANTEAFF. The DNA for the CDR3 is TGCAGCGTTGGCAGTGGGCAGGCGAACACTGAAGCTTTCTTT.

This sequence joins TRBV4-1 and TRBJ1-4, with D maybe TRBD1 (5 bases). Looked up from germline, CDR1 is MGHRA and CDR2 is YSYEKL. This CDR3 has 13 amino acids. The germline V and J ends were trimmed by 3 bases and 16 bases, with 18 bases remaining between them. CDR3 sequence: CASSQVGLKNRFF. The CDR3 DNA reads TGCGCCAGCAGCCAGGTGGGACTTAAGAATCGGTTTTTT.

This chain uses TRBV11-2 with TRBJ2-7; 9 bases line up with TRBD2. Looked up from germline, CDR1 is SGHAT and CDR2 is FQNNGV. The CDR3 has 16 residues. V lost 0 bases, J lost 2 bases, and 5 bases stayed unmatched. The CDR3 region has the DNA TGTGCCAGCAGCTTAGACGCTAGCGGGATCACCTACGAGCAGTACTTC. It codes for CASSLDASGITYEQYF.

CDR3 DNA sequence: TGTGCCAGCAGCCCTGGTGCAGGGTCTCTCTACAATGAGCAGTTCTTC. Translation: CASSPGAGSLYNEQFF. The chain employs TRBV11-2 and TRBJ2-1; maybe TRBD1 (5 bases). CDR1 and CDR2 (germline): SGHAT, FQNNGV. CDR3 length equals 16 residues. Trimming removed 5 bases at V and 3 bases at J, with 17 bases between.

V and J are TRBV6-1 and TRBJ1-4, with D tentatively TRBD1 (6 bases). Deletions cut 3 bases from V and 8 bases from J, with 16 bases between. The germline V gene encodes CDR1 MNHNS and CDR2 SASEGT. This CDR3 is built from 15 residues. This CDR3 reads CASSDLSGAGEKLFF. The DNA for the CDR3 is TGTGCCAGCAGTGATTTATCAGGGGCTGGAGAAAAACTGTTTTTT.

The chain recombines TRBV28 with TRBJ2-7, with D possibly TRBD1 on 5 matching bases. Deletions cut 6 bases from V and 0 bases from J, with 12 bases between. This CDR3 is built from 14 residues. From germline, CDR1 is MDHEN and CDR2 SYDVKM. CDR3: CASSTRRVSYEQYF. The CDR3 DNA sequence: TGTGCCAGCAGCACACGCAGGGTCTCCTACGAGCAGTACTTC.

The DNA of the CDR3 is TGCGCCAGCAGCTTGGAATGGGACAGGGACGAGCAGTACTTC. Amino acid sequence: CASSLEWDRDEQYF. This rearrangement joins TRBV5-1 to TRBJ2-7; the match to TRBD1 covers 9 bases. The CDR3 is made up of 14 amino acids. The junction had 3 bases not matched to a gene; V was cut back by 0 bases and J by 5 bases. Germline V gene data show CDR1 as SGHRS and CDR2 as YFSETQ.

The chain couples TRBV19 to TRBJ2-7, with D uncertain. The CDR3 loop spans 12 amino acids. Germline CDR1 reads LNHDA; CDR2 reads SQIVND (reference sequence). Trimming took 3 bases from V and 6 from J, leaving 9 bases between them. The CDR3, as DNA: TGTGCCAGTAGTATCCGAGGATCCGAGCAGTACTTC. Amino acid sequence: CASSIRGSEQYF.

The chain combines TRBV10-3 with TRBJ2-3; the match to TRBD1 covers 11 bases. J gave up 4 bases and V 1 base, and 10 bases lay outside the gene matches. Germline values: CDR1 ENHRY, CDR2 SYGVKD. The CDR3 totals 18 residues. CDR3 protein: CAISEYGSGQGASDTQYF. CDR3 in DNA: TGTGCCATCAGTGAGTACGGGAGTGGACAGGGGGCTTCAGATACGCAGTATTTT.

The chain joins TRBV7-9 to TRBJ2-7; 11 bases fit TRBD1. The CDR3 sequence is 16 residues long. The germline CDR1 and CDR2 sequences are SEHNR and FQNEAQ (reference sequence). V trimming: 3 bases; J trimming: 7 bases; junction bases outside the gene matches: 11. CDR3 in DNA: TGTGCCAGCAGCTTTTTCCAAGGACAGGGGGCGGTTGAGCAGTACTTC. Its protein is CASSFFQGQGAVEQYF.

The gene calls are TRBV20-1 and TRBJ1-1; D remains unclear. V was cut by 7 bases and J by 1 base, with 7 bases left in between. The CDR3 is made up of 11 amino acids. Germline V lookup: CDR1 DFQATT, CDR2 SNEGSKA (reference sequence). CDR3 nucleotides: TGCAGTGTGCGCAAGAACACTGAAGCTTTCTTT. This codes for CSVRKNTEAFF.

This chain connects TRBV6-5 to TRBJ1-1; D is unclear. CDR1 is MNHEY, CDR2 SVGAGI, per germline. V lost 0 bases and J lost 10, with 9 bases in between. The CDR3 runs to 12 residues. For the CDR3, the DNA is TGTGCCAGCAGTTACTCGACGTGGCCAGCTTTCTTT. Amino acids: CASSYSTWPAFF.

The chain has TRBV5-6 and TRBJ2-3; the match to TRBD1 covers 10 bases. V gave up 1 base and J gave up 7 bases; unmatched junction bases: 15. Germline V gene sequence: CDR1 SGHDT, CDR2 YYEEEE. The CDR3 contains 18 residues. As DNA, the CDR3 is TGTGCCAGCAGCTTGACCTCGCGTGGGACAGGGGACTGGAATACGCAGTATTTT. This gives the protein CASSLTSRGTGDWNTQYF. The full variable domain, completed using reference TRBV5-6 and TRBJ2-3, is DAGVTQSPTHLIKTRGQQVTLRCSPKSGHDTVSWYQQALGQGPQFIFQYYEEEERQRGNFPDRFSGHQFPNYSSELNVNALLLGDSALYLCASSLTSRGTGDWNTQYFGPGTRLTVL.

The J gene is TRBJ1-2, the V gene TRBV6-1; D perhaps matches TRBD1 (5 bases). Germline V gene sequence: CDR1 MNHNS, CDR2 SASEGT. Between the trimmed V and J ends, which lost 4 bases and 4 bases, there was a span of 16 bases. The CDR3 loop spans 15 amino acids. CDR3 coding DNA: TGTGCCAGCAGTGGTGATGGACGGGGGTCCTATGGCTACACCTTC. Its protein is CASSGDGRGSYGYTF.

This chain uses TRBV19 with TRBJ2-7; D is unclear. The CDR3 runs 12 residues. Germline V gene lookup returns CDR1 LNHDA and CDR2 SQIVND (reference sequence). V was pared by 5 bases and J by 4 bases, with 9 bases between. The CDR3: CASSHPGYEQYF. The CDR3 region has the DNA TGTGCCAGTAGTCACCCCGGGTACGAGCAGTACTTC.

The genes are TRBV6-5 and TRBJ2-1; 8 nucleotides match TRBD1. The CDR3 contains 16 residues. Looked up from germline, CDR1 is MNHEY and CDR2 is SVGAGI. Trimming removed 2 bases from V and 8 bases from J; junction bases left unmatched: 11. CDR3 loop: CASSYVLTGAGYEQFF. The CDR3 nucleotides read TGTGCCAGCAGTTACGTGCTGACAGGGGCAGGCTATGAGCAGTTCTTC.

The table lists this clone with a few counts. The chain couples TRBV6-1 to TRBJ1-2, with 9 nucleotides matching TRBD1. Per germline, CDR1 MNHNS and CDR2 SASEGT. This CDR3 is 12 amino acids long. Trimming cost V 8 bases and J 4 bases; bases outside gene matches: 2. CDR3 loop: CASLTGGYGYTF. In nucleotides, the CDR3 is TGTGCCAGCCTGACAGGGGGCTATGGCTACACCTTC.

The chain employs TRBV14 and TRBJ2-3; 10 bases line up with TRBD2. The CDR3 extends over 15 amino acids. Germline assignment: CDR1 SGHDN and CDR2 FVKESK. V shed 3 bases and J 3 bases; nucleotides not matched to a gene: 3. In DNA form, the CDR3 reads TGTGCCAGCAGCCAGTTAGCGGGAGGAACAGATACGCAGTATTTT. This gives the protein CASSQLAGGTDTQYF.

The V and J genes are TRBV13 and TRBJ1-2; 10 bases are shared with TRBD1. CDR1 is PRHDT, CDR2 FYEKMQ, per germline (reference sequence). CDR3 length: 14 amino acids. J was trimmed by 4 bases and V by 5 bases; bases with no gene match: 4. CDR3 region: CASSKGQGVYGYTF. CDR3 in DNA: TGTGCCAGCAGCAAAGGACAGGGGGTCTATGGCTACACCTTC.

The chain uses TRBV12-5 and TRBJ2-7; 10 nucleotides align to TRBD2. CDR3 length equals 19 residues. The V and J ends lost 1 base and 2 bases, in that order; junction bases with no gene match: 14. CDR1 and CDR2 (germline): LGHNT, FRNRAP. The CDR3 nucleotides are TGTGCTAGTGGTTTGGCGAACCCAACCACTAGCGGGGCAACCTACGAGCAGTACTTC. Translating it yields CASGLANPTTSGATYEQYF.